The rows below give T cell receptor beta chains drawn from one sample of a study of T cells in Graves' hyperthyroidism and ophthalmopathy. TCRdb analysed the multiplex PCR reads with MiXCR anew, one entry per CDR3 protein. The data contain roughly 280,000 distinct CDR3 sequences, over 20% of them singletons. Specimen: blood. These receptors all stem from a man between 25 and 39 years old with Graves' ophthalmopathy. Both conserved end residues are part of each CDR3. Fields, in order: D gene, clone size, J gene, V gene, CDR3 protein, CDR3 DNA. The D gene is left open where the match is weak. The size entry is marked missing in some rows and otherwise reads once, few, many or a size class.

d_call: TRBD1; clone_size: .; j_call: TRBJ1-1; v_call: TRBV15; cdr3_aa: CATSRGQIDRGRAEAFF; cdr3_nt: TGTGCCACCAGCAGAGGCCAGATAGACAGGGGGCGAGCTGAAGCTTTCTTT
d_call: .; clone_size: many; j_call: TRBJ1-1; v_call: TRBV30; cdr3_aa: CAWSVFRPGWGTEAFF; cdr3_nt: TGTGCCTGGAGTGTTTTCCGCCCCGGATGGGGTACTGAAGCTTTCTTT
d_call: TRBD2; clone_size: few; j_call: TRBJ2-2; v_call: TRBV2; cdr3_aa: CASRARPGTSGSNTGELFF; cdr3_nt: TGTGCCAGCAGAGCCCGACCCGGGACTAGCGGGTCGAACACCGGGGAGCTGTTTTTT
d_call: .; clone_size: many; j_call: TRBJ2-2; v_call: TRBV28; cdr3_aa: CASTKGGNTGELFF; cdr3_nt: TGTGCCAGCACCAAAGGAGGAAACACCGGGGAGCTGTTTTTT
d_call: TRBD2; clone_size: .; j_call: TRBJ2-1; v_call: TRBV7-3; cdr3_aa: CASRPEGAGAYNEQFF; cdr3_nt: TGTGCCAGCAGGCCCGAAGGGGCGGGAGCCTACAATGAGCAGTTCTTC
d_call: .; clone_size: many; j_call: TRBJ2-3; v_call: TRBV11-3; cdr3_aa: CASSARSRGTDTQYF; cdr3_nt: TGTGCCAGCAGCGCACGTTCCAGGGGTACAGATACGCAGTATTTT
d_call: TRBD1; clone_size: .; j_call: TRBJ2-7; v_call: TRBV6-1; cdr3_aa: CASRARDSSYEQYF; cdr3_nt: TGTGCCAGCAGAGCAAGGGACAGCTCCTACGAGCAGTACTTC
d_call: .; clone_size: many; j_call: TRBJ2-1; v_call: TRBV11-1; cdr3_aa: CASSLVVNEQFF; cdr3_nt: TGTGCCAGCAGCTTAGTAGTCAATGAGCAGTTCTTC
d_call: TRBD2; clone_size: many; j_call: TRBJ2-1; v_call: TRBV28; cdr3_aa: CASSPSGRTNEQFF; cdr3_nt: TGTGCCAGCAGTCCTAGCGGGAGGACCAATGAGCAGTTCTTC
d_call: .; clone_size: few; j_call: TRBJ2-6; v_call: TRBV11-2; cdr3_aa: CASSPRPGANVLTF; cdr3_nt: TGTGCCAGCAGCCCCCGACCTGGGGCCAACGTCCTGACTTTC
d_call: .; clone_size: many; j_call: TRBJ1-1; v_call: TRBV30; cdr3_aa: CAWTTSNTEAFF; cdr3_nt: TGTGCCTGGACCACGTCGAACACTGAAGCTTTCTTT
d_call: .; clone_size: .; j_call: TRBJ1-6; v_call: TRBV3-1; cdr3_aa: CASSSDTRFPLHF; cdr3_nt: TGTGCCAGCAGCTCGGACACCCGGTTCCCCCTCCACTTT
d_call: .; clone_size: .; j_call: TRBJ2-3; v_call: TRBV19; cdr3_aa: CASRPPDVWGTDTQYF; cdr3_nt: TGTGCCAGCCGACCACCGGATGTGTGGGGGACAGATACGCAGTATTTT
d_call: TRBD1; clone_size: .; j_call: TRBJ1-6; v_call: TRBV2; cdr3_aa: CASSQPGTGENSPLHF; cdr3_nt: TGTGCCAGCAGTCAGCCCGGGACAGGGGAAAATTCACCCCTCCACTTT
d_call: TRBD2; clone_size: .; j_call: TRBJ2-1; v_call: TRBV7-3; cdr3_aa: CASSPQGTSENEQFF; cdr3_nt: TGTGCCAGCAGCCCCCAGGGGACTAGCGAGAATGAGCAGTTCTTC
d_call: .; clone_size: .; j_call: TRBJ2-2; v_call: TRBV9; cdr3_aa: CASSVGGGAFGELFF; cdr3_nt: TGTGCCAGCAGCGTAGGTGGGGGGGCGTTCGGGGAGCTGTTTTTT
d_call: TRBD2; clone_size: .; j_call: TRBJ2-1; v_call: TRBV5-8; cdr3_aa: CASSSSGTPWNEQFF; cdr3_nt: TGTGCCAGCAGCTCTAGCGGGACACCTTGGAATGAGCAGTTCTTC
d_call: .; clone_size: .; j_call: TRBJ2-2; v_call: TRBV7-3; cdr3_aa: CASRTPNTGELFF; cdr3_nt: TGTGCCAGCAGAACTCCTAACACCGGGGAGCTGTTTTTT
d_call: TRBD1; clone_size: .; j_call: TRBJ1-2; v_call: TRBV5-1; cdr3_aa: CASSSEGQEVGYTF; cdr3_nt: TGCGCCAGCAGCAGCGAAGGACAGGAGGTGGGCTACACCTTC
d_call: TRBD1; clone_size: .; j_call: TRBJ2-2; v_call: TRBV15; cdr3_aa: CATSRVGDRGTGELFF; cdr3_nt: TGTGCCACCAGCAGAGTCGGGGACAGGGGTACCGGGGAGCTGTTTTTT
d_call: .; clone_size: many; j_call: TRBJ1-1; v_call: TRBV5-1; cdr3_aa: CASKNRDRGTEAFF; cdr3_nt: TGCGCCAGCAAAAACCGGGACCGCGGGACTGAAGCTTTCTTT
d_call: .; clone_size: many; j_call: TRBJ1-1; v_call: TRBV24-1; cdr3_aa: CATSDTGGPYTEAFF; cdr3_nt: TGTGCCACCAGTGATACGGGGGGGCCTTACACTGAAGCTTTCTTT
d_call: .; clone_size: many; j_call: TRBJ1-1; v_call: TRBV18; cdr3_aa: CASSPPYGLYAFF; cdr3_nt: TGTGCCAGCTCACCACCGTACGGGTTGTACGCTTTCTTT
d_call: TRBD2; clone_size: few; j_call: TRBJ2-1; v_call: TRBV27; cdr3_aa: CASSLTRGGEQFF; cdr3_nt: TGTGCCAGCAGTTTAACACGGGGAGGGGAGCAGTTCTTC
d_call: .; clone_size: many; j_call: TRBJ2-1; v_call: TRBV5-1; cdr3_aa: CASSFMGGRSYNEQFF; cdr3_nt: TGCGCCAGCAGCTTTATGGGGGGGCGTTCCTACAATGAGCAGTTCTTC
d_call: TRBD1; clone_size: few; j_call: TRBJ1-2; v_call: TRBV5-1; cdr3_aa: CASSTGQQYGYTF; cdr3_nt: TGCGCCAGCAGCACGGGACAGCAATATGGCTACACCTTC
d_call: .; clone_size: .; j_call: TRBJ2-1; v_call: TRBV24-1; cdr3_aa: CATSDFPGQEYNEQFF; cdr3_nt: TGTGCCACCAGTGATTTCCCTGGGCAGGAATACAATGAGCAGTTCTTC
d_call: .; clone_size: .; j_call: TRBJ1-1; v_call: TRBV2; cdr3_aa: CASSDLGGTEAFF; cdr3_nt: TGTGCCAGCAGTGATTTGGGGGGCACTGAAGCTTTCTTT
d_call: .; clone_size: .; j_call: TRBJ2-1; v_call: TRBV11-2; cdr3_aa: CASSQTSIEQFF; cdr3_nt: TGTGCCAGCAGCCAAACTAGCATTGAGCAGTTCTTC
d_call: .; clone_size: few; j_call: TRBJ2-1; v_call: TRBV6-1; cdr3_aa: CASRPSLGSGDNEQFF; cdr3_nt: TGTGCCAGCAGGCCCTCCCTTGGGAGTGGGGACAATGAGCAGTTCTTC
d_call: TRBD2; clone_size: .; j_call: TRBJ2-1; v_call: TRBV2; cdr3_aa: CATSGAPYNEQFF; cdr3_nt: TGTGCCACCAGCGGGGCCCCCTACAATGAGCAGTTCTTC
d_call: .; clone_size: .; j_call: TRBJ2-3; v_call: TRBV7-2; cdr3_aa: CASSLSSQDTQYF; cdr3_nt: TGTGCCAGCAGCTTATCTAGCCAGGATACGCAGTATTTT
d_call: .; clone_size: .; j_call: TRBJ2-7; v_call: TRBV15; cdr3_aa: CATSRDKAGEAYEQYF; cdr3_nt: TGTGCCACCAGCAGAGATAAGGCAGGGGAAGCCTACGAGCAGTACTTC
d_call: .; clone_size: .; j_call: TRBJ1-1; v_call: TRBV14; cdr3_aa: CASSPHTGRVPEAFF; cdr3_nt: TGTGCCAGCAGCCCTCACACAGGGCGTGTGCCTGAAGCTTTCTTT
d_call: .; clone_size: .; j_call: TRBJ2-1; v_call: TRBV19; cdr3_aa: CASSSQGLIHNEQFF; cdr3_nt: TGTGCCAGTAGTTCTCAGGGGCTCATCCACAATGAGCAGTTCTTC
d_call: TRBD2; clone_size: few; j_call: TRBJ2-5; v_call: TRBV12-3/TRBV12-4; cdr3_aa: CASSFGLAGPQETQYF; cdr3_nt: TGTGCCAGCAGTTTTGGACTAGCGGGACCACAAGAGACCCAGTACTTC
d_call: TRBD2; clone_size: many; j_call: TRBJ2-1; v_call: TRBV7-8; cdr3_aa: CASSSPGTSGRPYNEQFF; cdr3_nt: TGTGCCAGCAGCTCCCCCGGGACTAGCGGGCGACCCTACAATGAGCAGTTCTTC
d_call: TRBD2; clone_size: .; j_call: TRBJ2-1; v_call: TRBV7-8; cdr3_aa: CASSLALSGTGNEQFF; cdr3_nt: TGTGCCAGCAGCTTAGCGCTTAGCGGGACGGGAAATGAGCAGTTCTTC
d_call: .; clone_size: once; j_call: TRBJ1-1; v_call: TRBV19; cdr3_aa: CASSLGRYTEAFF; cdr3_nt: TGTGCCAGTAGTCTGGGGAGGTACACTGAAGCTTTCTTT
d_call: .; clone_size: .; j_call: TRBJ1-5; v_call: TRBV6-1; cdr3_aa: CASTPITGFGNQPQHF; cdr3_nt: TGTGCCAGCACCCCTATTACAGGGTTCGGCAATCAGCCCCAGCATTTT
d_call: .; clone_size: .; j_call: TRBJ1-2; v_call: TRBV2; cdr3_aa: CASASGTWDGYTF; cdr3_nt: TGTGCCAGTGCATCTGGGACCTGGGATGGCTACACCTTC
d_call: TRBD1; clone_size: many; j_call: TRBJ1-1; v_call: TRBV6-1; cdr3_aa: CASSERVRGRRSGVVNTEAFF; cdr3_nt: TGTGCCAGCAGTGAACGGGTTAGGGGGCGCCGGTCTGGGGTTGTGAACACTGAAGCTTTCTTT
d_call: .; clone_size: .; j_call: TRBJ1-1; v_call: TRBV6-1; cdr3_aa: CASSFHGQLNTEAFF; cdr3_nt: TGTGCCAGCAGTTTCCACGGACAATTGAACACTGAAGCTTTCTTT
d_call: .; clone_size: .; j_call: TRBJ2-7; v_call: TRBV7-8; cdr3_aa: CASSLVPGNYEQYF; cdr3_nt: TGTGCCAGCAGCTTAGTACCGGGGAACTACGAGCAGTACTTC
d_call: TRBD2; clone_size: .; j_call: TRBJ2-7; v_call: TRBV10-1; cdr3_aa: CASRRLAGGDPYEQYF; cdr3_nt: TGCGCCAGCAGAAGATTGGCGGGAGGGGACCCCTACGAGCAGTACTTC
d_call: TRBD1; clone_size: .; j_call: TRBJ1-2; v_call: TRBV20-1; cdr3_aa: CSAPSGTANYGYTF; cdr3_nt: TGCAGTGCCCCTTCCGGGACAGCGAACTATGGCTACACCTTC
d_call: .; clone_size: .; j_call: TRBJ1-4; v_call: TRBV5-1; cdr3_aa: CASSESEEKLFF; cdr3_nt: TGCGCCAGCAGTGAAAGTGAAGAAAAACTGTTTTTT
d_call: TRBD1; clone_size: many; j_call: TRBJ1-2; v_call: TRBV28; cdr3_aa: CASSPWTGSNYGYTF; cdr3_nt: TGTGCCAGCAGTCCCTGGACAGGGAGTAACTATGGCTACACCTTC